These 11 T cell receptor beta chains came from one sample sequenced in a study of beta chain features in type 1 diabetes. Investigators reverse transcribed all isolated RNA, so they sequenced expressed TCRB transcripts. Only in-frame clones appear in the TCRdb table, and some are missing; sequencing was by immunoSEQ multiplex PCR. The repertoire holds about 620,000 clones, with around 15% as singletons. Source material: naive CD4+ T cells from blood. These receptors all come from a man in his late teens or twenties in good health.

V usage is TRBV7-6 and J usage is TRBJ2-3; D possibly corresponds to TRBD2 (5 bases). Germline V lookup: CDR1 SGHVS, CDR2 FNYEAQ. There are 15 residues in the CDR3. Trimming removed 5 bases at V and 0 bases at J, with 12 bases between. Here the CDR3 DNA reads TGTGCCAGCAGCCGAAGCGGCTCTAGCACAGATACGCAGTATTTT. It codes for CASSRSGSSTDTQYF.

The J gene is TRBJ2-1, the V gene TRBV4-1, with a possible D match to TRBD1 (5 bases). The CDR3 totals 11 residues. Looked up from germline, CDR1 is MGHRA and CDR2 is YSYEKL. V dropped 1 base and J dropped 10 bases, with 5 bases sitting between them. Here the CDR3 DNA reads TGCGCCAGCAGCCAAGGACAGGAGCAGTTCTTC. Protein product: CASSQGQEQFF.

There are a few counts of this clone. The chain employs TRBV28 and TRBJ2-1; TRBD2 matches 9 bases. Germline CDR1 reads MDHEN; CDR2 reads SYDVKM. V gave up 5 bases and J gave up 11 bases; unmatched junction bases: 16. CDR3 length: 16 residues. The CDR3 loop reads CASSTPSGGPHGKQFF. CDR3 coding DNA: TGTGCCAGCAGTACCCCCAGCGGGGGGCCGCATGGTAAGCAGTTCTTC.

This chain connects TRBV7-9 to TRBJ1-2; D might be TRBD1 (5 bases). The CDR3 totals 12 residues. CDR1 SEHNR and CDR2 FQNEAQ come from the germline V gene (reference sequence). The V and J ends lost 7 bases and 7 bases respectively, with 13 bases between them. CDR3 amino acids: CASTLEGSGYTF. CDR3 nucleotide sequence: TGTGCCAGCACCCTGGAGGGGTCTGGCTACACCTTC.

This chain joins TRBV7-8 and TRBJ2-4; TRBD2 aligns across 13 bases. Germline assignment: CDR1 SGHVS and CDR2 FQNEAQ. The CDR3 has 20 amino acids. V dropped 5 bases and J dropped 0; count of bases not matched to a gene: 13. Here the CDR3 reads CASSPGLAGVPRVAKNIQYF. The CDR3 DNA sequence: TGTGCCAGCAGCCCCGGACTAGCGGGGGTGCCCCGGGTAGCCAAAAACATTCAGTACTTC.

This clone was detected only a few times. The chain recombines TRBV5-4 with TRBJ1-6; 7 positions match TRBD1. CDR3 length equals 14 residues. The germline V gene encodes CDR1 SGHNT and CDR2 YYREEE (reference sequence). J gave up 7 bases and V 4 bases, and 5 bases lay outside the gene matches. The CDR3, as DNA: TGTGCCAGCAGCCCCCGGACAGGCAATTCACCCCTCCACTTT. Amino acids: CASSPRTGNSPLHF.

This clone has at least ten counts. This sequence joins TRBV4-3 and TRBJ2-6; D is unclear. From germline, CDR1 is LGHNA and CDR2 YSLEER. Deletions cut 3 bases from V and 0 bases from J, with 6 bases between. This CDR3 spans 15 amino acids. The CDR3 loop is CASSHAFSGANVLTF. CDR3 DNA sequence: TGCGCCAGCAGCCATGCATTCTCTGGGGCCAACGTCCTGACTTTC.

This chain links TRBV7-7 with TRBJ2-2, with 13 positions matching TRBD2. Germline lookup yields CDR1 SSHAT and CDR2 FNYEAQ (reference sequence). V gave up 10 bases and J gave up 5 bases; unmatched junction bases: 7. This CDR3 has 15 residues. CDR3 bases: TGTGCCACCGGACTAGCGGGAGATGGAACCGGGGAGCTGTTTTTT. This codes for CATGLAGDGTGELFF.

As regards this clone: Within the sample, other DNA sequences also encode this same CDR3. This chain uses TRBV30 with TRBJ2-7; 7 bases align to TRBD1. Germline V gene sequence: CDR1 GTSNPN, CDR2 SVGIG (reference sequence). With V trimmed by 0 bases and J by 1 base, 0 bases remained unmatched. There are 13 residues in the CDR3. The CDR3 region has the DNA TGTGCCTGGAGTGTACAGGGGTCCTACGAGCAGTACTTC. This gives the protein CAWSVQGSYEQYF.

In this sample, this clone turned up a few times. V is TRBV5-1 and J is TRBJ2-2, with D perhaps matching TRBD1 (6 bases). This CDR3 has 15 residues. With 3 bases removed from V and 0 bases from J, the gap between germline ends came to 9 bases. Per the germline V gene, CDR1 is SGHRS and CDR2 is YFSETQ. This CDR3 reads CASSYGQSNTGELFF. In DNA form, the CDR3 reads TGCGCCAGCAGCTACGGACAGTCGAACACCGGGGAGCTGTTTTTT.

The chain carries TRBV10-3 and TRBJ2-1; maybe TRBD2 (6 bases). This CDR3 comprises 15 residues. Germline V gives CDR1 ENHRY, CDR2 SYGVKD. Here the CDR3 DNA reads TGTGCGAACAGTGCCTTAGGAGGGGACTCCAATGAGCAGTTCTTC. Amino acid sequence: CANSALGGDSNEQFF.